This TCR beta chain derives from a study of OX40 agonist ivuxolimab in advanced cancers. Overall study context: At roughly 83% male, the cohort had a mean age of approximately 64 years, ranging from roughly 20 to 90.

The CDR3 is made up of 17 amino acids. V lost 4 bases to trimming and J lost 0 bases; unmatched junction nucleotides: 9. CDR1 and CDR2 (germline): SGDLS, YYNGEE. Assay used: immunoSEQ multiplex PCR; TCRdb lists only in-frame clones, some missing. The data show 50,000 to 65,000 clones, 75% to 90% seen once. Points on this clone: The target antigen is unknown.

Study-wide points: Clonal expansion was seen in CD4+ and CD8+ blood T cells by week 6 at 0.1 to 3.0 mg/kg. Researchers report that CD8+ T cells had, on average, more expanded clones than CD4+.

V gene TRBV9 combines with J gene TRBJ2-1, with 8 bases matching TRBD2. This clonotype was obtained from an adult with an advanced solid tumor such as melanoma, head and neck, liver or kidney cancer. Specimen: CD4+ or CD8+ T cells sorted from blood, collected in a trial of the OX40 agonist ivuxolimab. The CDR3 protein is CASSLYGRGDSYNEQFF. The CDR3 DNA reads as TGTGCCAGCAGCCTCTACGGGCGGGGGGACTCCTACAATGAGCAGTTCTTC.